Below are 3 T cell receptor beta chains sequenced from a single sample in a study of T cells in Graves' hyperthyroidism and ophthalmopathy (dated by TCRdb to about 2019). The library was prepared using multiplex PCR. Instrument used: Illumina HiSeq 2000. The TCR beta CDR3 regions were amplified from the RNA transcripts. The TCR CDR3 was subjected to a first round of RT-PCR using the HTBI primer set and the Qiagen OneStep RT-PCR kit. TCRdb trimmed public reads at Q25 via fastp, called clones via MiXCR and kept in-frame beta chains. Each entry is one CDR3 protein sequence, shown with its most common DNA and genes. The sample table contains roughly 500,000 distinct CDR3 sequences; only one count was recorded for about 43% of them. The ten largest account for roughly 19% of the sample. Specimen: peripheral blood or thyroid tissue (not recorded which). The receptors were gathered from an adult woman with Graves' disease, either hyperthyroidism or ophthalmopathy (not recorded which).

This rearrangement joins TRBV7-2 to TRBJ1-6, with D uncertain. Trimming pared 4 bases from V and 9 bases from J, leaving 13 bases between. Germline-derived CDR1 and CDR2 are SGHTA and FQGNSA. This CDR3 is 14 amino acids long. The DNA of the CDR3 is TGTGCCAGCAGCTCAGTTTTCTTGCCTTCACCCCTCCACTTT. It encodes CASSSVFLPSPLHF.

This clonotype was seen ten or more times. The V and J genes are TRBV11-2 and TRBJ1-2; D call uncertain. From germline, CDR1 is SGHAT and CDR2 FQNNGV. The ends were cut back, 1 base at V and 4 bases at J, with 13 bases in the middle. This CDR3 is 15 amino acids long. The CDR3 coding sequence is TGTGCCAGCAGCTTAGGGGGTGGCGGCGCCTATGGCTACACCTTC. Translation gives CASSLGGGGAYGYTF.

The genes are TRBV29-1 and TRBJ1-3, with D perhaps matching TRBD1 (5 bases). The germline CDR1 and CDR2 sequences are SQVTM and ANQGSEA. V was trimmed by 7 bases and J by 1 base, leaving 11 bases between them. The CDR3 length is 13 residues. The CDR3 region is CSALRQSGNTIYF. CDR3 DNA sequence: TGCAGCGCCCTAAGACAGTCTGGAAACACCATATATTTT.